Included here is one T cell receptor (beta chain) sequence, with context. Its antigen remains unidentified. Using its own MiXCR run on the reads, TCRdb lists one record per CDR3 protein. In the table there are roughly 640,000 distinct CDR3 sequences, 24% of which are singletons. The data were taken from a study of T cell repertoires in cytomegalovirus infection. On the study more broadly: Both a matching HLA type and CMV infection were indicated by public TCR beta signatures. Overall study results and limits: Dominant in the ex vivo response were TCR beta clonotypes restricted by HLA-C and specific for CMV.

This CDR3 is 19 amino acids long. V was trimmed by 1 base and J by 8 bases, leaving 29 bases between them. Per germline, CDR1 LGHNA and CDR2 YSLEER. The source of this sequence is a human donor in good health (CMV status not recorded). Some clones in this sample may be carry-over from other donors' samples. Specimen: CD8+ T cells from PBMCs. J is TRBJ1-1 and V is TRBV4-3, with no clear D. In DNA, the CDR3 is TGCGCCAGCAGCCAAGCGTGGGAGGTGAGCCTAACCCGAATGCCCGAAGCTTTCTTT. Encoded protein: CASSQAWEVSLTRMPEAFF.